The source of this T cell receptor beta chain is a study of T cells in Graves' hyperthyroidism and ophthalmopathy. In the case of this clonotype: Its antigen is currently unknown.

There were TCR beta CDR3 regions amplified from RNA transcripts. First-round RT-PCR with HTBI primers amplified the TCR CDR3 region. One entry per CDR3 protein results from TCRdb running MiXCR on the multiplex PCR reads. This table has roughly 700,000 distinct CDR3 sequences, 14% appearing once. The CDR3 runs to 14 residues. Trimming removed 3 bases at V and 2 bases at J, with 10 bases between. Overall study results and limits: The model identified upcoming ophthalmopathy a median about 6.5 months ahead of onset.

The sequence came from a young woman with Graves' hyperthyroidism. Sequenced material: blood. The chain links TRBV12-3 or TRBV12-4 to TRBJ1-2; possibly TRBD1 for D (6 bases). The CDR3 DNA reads TGTGCCAGCAGTTTCGGACAGAGAAACTATGGCTACACCTTC. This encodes CASSFGQRNYGYTF.